The sequence of this TCR beta chain was determined in a study of response to subunit inactivated influenza vaccine. General study points: After each seasonal influenza vaccination, few new T cells are recruited, the authors suggested.

V dropped 8 bases and J dropped 3; count of bases not matched to a gene: 3. The CDR3 length is 11 residues. Germline CDR1 reads SQVTM; CDR2 reads ANQGSEA. This clonotype showed up many times. Antigen: not known. TCRdb redid the calling of the RT-PCR reads with MiXCR, one entry per CDR3 protein. Of approximately 680,000 distinct CDR3 sequences in the sample, 15% to 19% are singletons; the top ten hold around a tenth. The genes are TRBV29-1 and TRBJ2-5; 7 bases match TRBD2. Specimen: PBMCs from blood, collected about 13 days after vaccination. The clonotype was recovered from a man aged 45-60 years who received an inactivated influenza vaccine. In DNA, the CDR3 is TGCAGCTTCGCGGGGGAAGAGACCCAGTACTTC. It codes for CSFAGEETQYF.